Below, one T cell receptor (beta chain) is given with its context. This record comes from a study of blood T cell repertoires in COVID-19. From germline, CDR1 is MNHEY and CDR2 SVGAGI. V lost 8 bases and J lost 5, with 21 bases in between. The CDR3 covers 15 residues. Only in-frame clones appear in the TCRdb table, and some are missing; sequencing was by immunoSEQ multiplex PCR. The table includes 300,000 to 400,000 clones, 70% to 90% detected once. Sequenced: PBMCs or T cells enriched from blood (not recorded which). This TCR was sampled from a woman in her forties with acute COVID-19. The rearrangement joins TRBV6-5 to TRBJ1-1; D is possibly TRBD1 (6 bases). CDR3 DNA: TGTGCCAGCGGGAGAGAGAACAGGGCTAGGACTGAAGCTTTCTTT. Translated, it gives CASGRENRARTEAFF.